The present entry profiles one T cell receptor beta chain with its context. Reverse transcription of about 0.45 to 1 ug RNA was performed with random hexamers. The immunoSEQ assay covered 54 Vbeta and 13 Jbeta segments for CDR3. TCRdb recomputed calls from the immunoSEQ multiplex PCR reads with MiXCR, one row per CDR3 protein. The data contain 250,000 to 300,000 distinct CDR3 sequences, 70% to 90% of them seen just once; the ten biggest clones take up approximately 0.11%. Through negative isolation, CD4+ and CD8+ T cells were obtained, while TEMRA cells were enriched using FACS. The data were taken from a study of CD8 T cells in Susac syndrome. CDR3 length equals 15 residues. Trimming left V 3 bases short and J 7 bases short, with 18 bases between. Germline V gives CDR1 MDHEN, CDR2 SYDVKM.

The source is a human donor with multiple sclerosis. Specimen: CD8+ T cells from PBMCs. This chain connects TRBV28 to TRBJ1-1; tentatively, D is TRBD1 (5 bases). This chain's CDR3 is CASSFRDQGPHEAFF. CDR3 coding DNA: TGTGCCAGCAGTTTTAGGGACCAGGGCCCTCATGAAGCTTTCTTT.